The TCR beta chain under discussion was sequenced for a study of blood T cell repertoires in COVID-19. V lost 7 bases, J lost 7 bases, and 8 bases stayed unmatched. The germline V gene has CDR1 MNHEY and CDR2 SVGAGI. The CDR3 has 14 residues. Original handling: Amplification with reference gene primers provided the estimates of nucleated cell counts. Clones were sequenced by immunoSEQ multiplex PCR, and TCRdb holds only the in-frame ones, with some missing. The V and J calls and clone size are taken from that table; D and trimming were inferred from the DNA. The data contain approximately 490,000 clones, around 87% of them singletons. Recovered status in Cohort 3 required two negative PCRs, clearance, or symptom resolution.

The chain carries TRBV6-5 and TRBJ2-1, with 9 nucleotides matching TRBD2. Specimen: PBMCs or T cells enriched from blood (not recorded which). This TCR was sampled from a woman aged 18-29 years who had recovered from COVID-19. The CDR3 protein is CASTISGGQNEQFF. The CDR3 coding sequence is TGTGCCAGCACGATTAGCGGGGGACAAAATGAGCAGTTCTTC.